This T cell receptor beta chain stems from a study of OX40 agonist ivuxolimab in advanced cancers. Turning to the overall study: The costimulatory receptor OX40 (CD134) was targeted by ivuxolimab, a fully human IgG2 agonistic monoclonal antibody. Intravenous ivuxolimab was administered to patients every 2 weeks at six dose levels: 0.01, 0.1, 0.3, 1.5, 3 and 10 mg/kg. Of the roughly 51 patients in dose escalation, some 19 had hepatocellular carcinoma, roughly 15 had melanoma, 9 had renal cell carcinoma and 9 had head and neck cancer. A male proportion of approximately 83% and a mean age of approximately 58 years, ranging from 23 to 79, were recorded for the dose-escalation cohort. Prior anti-PD-1, anti-PD-L1 or anti-CTLA-4 therapy was permitted, and checkpoint inhibitors had been received by around 40% of dose-escalation patients. Three dose-escalation patients achieved partial responses, one with hepatocellular carcinoma and two with cutaneous melanoma. Peripheral TCRbeta sequencing aimed to test whether ivuxolimab altered TCR sequence diversity and caused clonal T-cell expansion. The paper describes the monotherapy dose-escalation part (N of about 55 patients) of the phase I trial of ivuxolimab. Here is what the overall study found, with its caveats: Low levels of normalized T-cell clonal expansion were also seen in some nonresponding patients. On average, CD8+ T cells showed more expanded clones than CD4+ T cells after ivuxolimab. The antigen specificity of the clonally expanded peripheral T cells was not determined. Clonal expansion of both CD4+ and CD8+ blood T cells was observed from baseline to week 6 at doses 0.1 to 3.0 mg/kg. In partial responders in the 0.1-3.0 mg/kg groups, normalized peripheral clonal expansion was found to be among the lowest, especially among CD8+ T cells.

A note on this clone: Its antigen remains unidentified. No qualities accompany the bases; no much larger clone lies one base away.

Patients with a history of autoimmune disease or receiving systemic immunosuppression were excluded from the trial. In every dose cohort, peripheral blood was drawn for TCR sequencing at baseline, cycle 4 day 1, and cycle 7 day 1. Samples came from an open-label, multicenter, first-in-human phase I dose-escalation trial of ivuxolimab. Adults with locally advanced or metastatic melanoma, renal cell, hepatocellular, or head and neck squamous cell carcinoma were enrolled in the trial. Before TCR sequencing, CD4+ and CD8+ T cells were separately sorted from peripheral blood. For sequencing of the TCRbeta CDR3 region, genomic DNA was extracted from the sorted cells. TCRbeta CDR3 regions were sequenced using the immunoSEQ Assay. TCRdb limited this immuneACCESS table to in-frame rearrangements with V and J called. A share of clones is missing; checked studies link under half to unresolved V genes, and the rest is unexplained. The sample data list roughly 86,000 clones, and roughly nine tenths of these were observed just once. 2.5% to 3% of the sample is in the top ten clones.

V drops 0 bases and J drops 1 base, leaving 12 bases in between. Taken from cysteine to phenylalanine, the CDR3 has 15 residues. Here the CDR3 DNA is all that survives: 45 bases in frame from base 1. The germline V gene (reference sequence) sets CDR1 to GTSNPN and CDR2 to SVGIG. Sequenced here: CD4+ or CD8+ T cells sorted from blood, sampled in a trial of the OX40 agonist ivuxolimab. The receptor was derived from an adult with an advanced solid tumor such as melanoma, head and neck, liver or kidney cancer. The chain was built from TRBV30 and TRBJ1-1, and possibly TRBD1, on 6 matching bases. At the DNA level, the sequence is TGTGCCTGGAGTGTACTGTGGGGGGCGAACACTGAAGCTTTCTTT. The resulting protein is CAWSVLWGANTEAFF.